The sequence of this T cell receptor (beta chain) was determined in a study of cytomegalovirus exposure and HLA in healthy donors. Study-wide results and limits: Listed as cytomegalovirus-associated were 150 to 200 TCR beta chains.

The PCR used 60 Vbeta and 13 Jbeta primers. As handled by the study authors: A follow-up analysis tallied tens of millions of unique TCR beta chains, about 10 million shared. The assay was immunoSEQ multiplex PCR, and TCRdb's table has in-frame clones only and misses some. V and J calls and clone size come straight from that table; D and trimming were deduced from the DNA. The sample has more than 95,000 clones, more than 65% seen once. With respect to this clone: Its target is not known.

The CDR3 sequence is 14 residues long. V dropped 5 bases and J dropped 4; count of bases not matched to a gene: 11. Germline-derived CDR1 and CDR2 are GTSNPN and SVGIG (reference sequence). The sequenced material came from PBMCs. The chain is built from TRBV30 and TRBJ2-7, with 7 bases that match TRBD2. The TCR sequence derives from a woman aged 40 to 50 in good health and CMV-seropositive. The CDR3 loop reads CAWATGGSIYEQYF. CDR3 bases: TGTGCCTGGGCCACGGGCGGGAGTATTTACGAGCAGTACTTC.